This T cell receptor (beta chain) originates from a study of vaccination effects on CD4 cells after COVID-19. For the study at large: Sampling occurred 16 days and one week pre-vaccination in two convalescent patients.

Turning to this clone: Its specificity is unknown.

General study findings and limits: Spike-reactive clones in convalescents after vaccination were chiefly newly vaccine-induced.

CDR1 and CDR2 from the germline V gene are LGHNA and YSLEER. This CDR3 has 15 residues. J was trimmed by 11 bases and V by 4 bases; bases with no gene match: 9. Using viral peptide pools, the ViraFEST assay grew out antigen-specific CD4+ T cells prior to sequencing. The authors isolated CD4+ T cells after less than eleven days of culture. From March to December 2020, the person had a SARS-CoV-2 infection that was confirmed by PCR. About 2.1 million PBMC were seeded per well and grown in the presence of 9 to 10 IU/ml IL-2 and around 9 ug/ml peptides. IL-2 medium supplanted half the medium on days 3 and 7. Sequencing was performed with immunoSEQ multiplex PCR; in TCRdb, only in-frame clones are kept and a portion is missing. The repertoire holds around 26,000 clones, with around three quarters as singletons.

This chain links TRBV4-3 with TRBJ2-1; 12 bases agree with TRBD2. This receptor was identified in a human donor who had a prior SARS-CoV-2 infection. The specimen comprised CD4+ T cells from PBMCs cultured with HCoV-NL63 spike peptides, sampled before COVID-19 vaccination. The CDR3 bases are TGCGCCAGCAGCCTGAGTCTAGCGGGAGGGAATAAGCAGTTCTTC. Its translation: CASSLSLAGGNKQFF.